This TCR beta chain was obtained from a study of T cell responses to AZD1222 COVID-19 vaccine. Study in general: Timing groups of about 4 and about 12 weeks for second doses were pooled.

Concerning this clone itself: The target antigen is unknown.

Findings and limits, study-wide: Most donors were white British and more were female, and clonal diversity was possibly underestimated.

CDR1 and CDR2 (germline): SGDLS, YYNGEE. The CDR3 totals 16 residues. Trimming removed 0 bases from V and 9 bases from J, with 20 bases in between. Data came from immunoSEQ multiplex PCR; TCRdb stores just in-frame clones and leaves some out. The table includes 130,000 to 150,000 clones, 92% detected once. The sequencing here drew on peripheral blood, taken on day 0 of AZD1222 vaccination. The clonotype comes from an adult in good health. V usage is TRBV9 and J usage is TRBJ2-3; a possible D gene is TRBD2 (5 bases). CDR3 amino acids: CASSVGAVFVGETQYF. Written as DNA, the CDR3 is TGTGCCAGCAGCGTAGGGGCAGTCTTCGTCGGGGAAACGCAGTATTTT.